Listed here are 2 T cell receptor beta chains from one sample, sequenced in a study of T-cell reconstitution after alpha-beta-depleted transplantation in children. Unique molecular identifiers were built into the TCRbeta library. TCRdb analysed the PCR reads with MiXCR anew, one entry per CDR3 protein. The sample holds about 160,000 distinct CDR3 sequences; roughly 10% are singletons and the top ten take approximately 13%. Specimen: PBMCs, collected before TCRalphabeta/CD19-depleted stem cell transplant. Receptors were obtained from a boy younger than 10 with acute myeloid leukemia, due to receive a stem cell transplant.

This clonotype was picked up many times. This chain links TRBV5-1 with TRBJ2-1, with D perhaps TRBD1 or TRBD2 (5 bases each). Trimming cost V 1 base and J 4 bases, with 18 bases left between them. The CDR3 sequence is 17 residues long. Germline V lookup: CDR1 SGHRS, CDR2 YFSETQ. In DNA, the CDR3 is TGCGCCAGCAGCTTGACGGCAGGGACGGTCCGATACAATGAGCAGTTCTTC. Translating gives CASSLTAGTVRYNEQFF.

Many counts were recorded for this clonotype. This chain uses TRBV29-1 with TRBJ1-2; 8 bases fit TRBD1. V gave up 3 bases and J gave up 4 bases; unmatched junction bases: 4. The germline V gene encodes CDR1 SQVTM and CDR2 ANQGSEA. This CDR3 region has 13 residues. The CDR3: CSVDPGGVYGYTF. In DNA form, the CDR3 reads TGCAGCGTTGATCCAGGGGGCGTCTATGGCTACACCTTC.